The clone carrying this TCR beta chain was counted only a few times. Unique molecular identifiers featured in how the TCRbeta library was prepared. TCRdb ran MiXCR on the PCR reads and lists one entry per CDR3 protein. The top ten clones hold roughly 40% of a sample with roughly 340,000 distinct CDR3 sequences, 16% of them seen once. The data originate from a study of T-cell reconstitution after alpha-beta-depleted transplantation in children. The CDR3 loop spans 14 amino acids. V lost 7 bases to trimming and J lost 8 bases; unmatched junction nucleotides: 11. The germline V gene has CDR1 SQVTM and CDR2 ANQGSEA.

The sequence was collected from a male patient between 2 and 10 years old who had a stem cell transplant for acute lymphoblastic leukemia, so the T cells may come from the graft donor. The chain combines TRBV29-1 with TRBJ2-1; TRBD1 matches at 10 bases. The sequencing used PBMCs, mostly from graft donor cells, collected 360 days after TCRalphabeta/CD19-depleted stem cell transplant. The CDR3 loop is CSADAGTGADEQFF. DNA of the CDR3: TGCAGCGCTGACGCCGGGACAGGGGCCGATGAGCAGTTCTTC.